This is a list of T cell receptor beta chains from one sample in a study of shared clonotypes between healthy human individuals. TCRdb's copy holds only in-frame clones and misses some; the assay was immunoSEQ multiplex PCR. The sample yields about 2 million clones, about 95% seen once. Specimen: naive CD4+ T cells sorted from blood. The source is a man younger than 35 in good health. The CDR3 runs from the conserved cysteine through the conserved F or W. D genes are given only for firm matches. Not all rows give a size; the values are once, few, many and, for expanded clones, a class.

j_call v_call d_call clone_size cdr3_nt cdr3_aa
TRBJ2-6 TRBV29-1 - once TGCAGCGTGGGAGGGGAACAGGGTCACTTTTCTGGGGCCAACGTCCTGACTTTC CSVGGEQGHFSGANVLTF
TRBJ2-2 TRBV7-2 TRBD2 - TGTGCCAGCAGCCACGGGACTACGAACACCGGGGAGCTGTTTTTT CASSHGTTNTGELFF
TRBJ1-1 TRBV2 - - TGTGCCAGCACAAGCGAGAACACTGAAGCTTTCTTT CASTSENTEAFF
TRBJ2-3 TRBV7-2 TRBD2 - TGTGCCAGCAGCTTGGGAGGGAGGGCCGGTACAGATACGCAGTATTTT CASSLGGRAGTDTQYF
TRBJ1-5 TRBV4-1 - - TGCGCCAGCAGCCAAGAGGGGGCTATCGCTCAGCCCCAGCATTTT CASSQEGAIAQPQHF
TRBJ2-6 TRBV19 - - TGTGCCAGTAGTCTCAGACAGGGACTGACTGGGGCCAACGTCCTGACTTTC CASSLRQGLTGANVLTF
TRBJ2-7 TRBV6-5 - - TGTGCCACGGGACGGAGCTCCTACGAGCAGTACTTC CATGRSSYEQYF
TRBJ2-1 TRBV10-3 - - TGTGCCATCAGTGAGTCATGGTCCGAGCAGTTCTTC CAISESWSEQFF
TRBJ1-2 TRBV7-9 - once TGTGCCAGCAGCTTAGACGGGCCTTATGGCTACACCTTC CASSLDGPYGYTF
TRBJ2-6 TRBV19 TRBD1 - TGTGCCAGTACGAGACAGGGGGCTGGGGCCAACGTCCTGACTTTC CASTRQGAGANVLTF
TRBJ1-3 TRBV9 - - TGTGCCAGCAGCGTAGATGGAGGGATGAACACCATATATTTT CASSVDGGMNTIYF
TRBJ2-7 TRBV6-1 TRBD1 once TGTGCCAGCAGTGAACCCGGACAGGGTTTCGCCTACGAGCAGTACTTC CASSEPGQGFAYEQYF
TRBJ2-2 TRBV4-1 - - TGCGCCAGCAGCCAAGGACCCCCGGGTGGAGCCCACACCGGGGAGCTGTTTTTT CASSQGPPGGAHTGELFF
TRBJ1-1 TRBV6-1 - - TGTGCCAGCAGTGGCGACCGGAACACTGAAGCTTTCTTT CASSGDRNTEAFF
TRBJ1-1 TRBV30 - - TGTGCCTGGAGTGTACATTCGGGGTATGAACAGAGGTCGGAAGCTTTCTTT CAWSVHSGYEQRSEAFF